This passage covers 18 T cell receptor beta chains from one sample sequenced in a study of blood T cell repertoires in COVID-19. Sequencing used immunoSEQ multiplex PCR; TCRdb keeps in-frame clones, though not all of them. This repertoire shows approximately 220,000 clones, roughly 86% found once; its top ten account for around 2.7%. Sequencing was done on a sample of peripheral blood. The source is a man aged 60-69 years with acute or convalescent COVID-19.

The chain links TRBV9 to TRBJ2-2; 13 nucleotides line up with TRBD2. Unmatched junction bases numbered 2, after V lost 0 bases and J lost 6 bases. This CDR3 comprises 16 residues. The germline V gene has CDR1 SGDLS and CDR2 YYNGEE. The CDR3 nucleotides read TGTGCCAGCAGCGTAGTGACTAGCGGGGGGCCCGGGGAGCTGTTTTTT. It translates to CASSVVTSGGPGELFF.

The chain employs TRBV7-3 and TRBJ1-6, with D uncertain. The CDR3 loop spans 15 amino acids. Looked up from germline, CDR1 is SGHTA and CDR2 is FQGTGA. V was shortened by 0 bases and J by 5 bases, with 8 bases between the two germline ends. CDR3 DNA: TGTGCCAGCAGCTTAACTTCAGTCAATAATTCACCCCTCCACTTT. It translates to CASSLTSVNNSPLHF.

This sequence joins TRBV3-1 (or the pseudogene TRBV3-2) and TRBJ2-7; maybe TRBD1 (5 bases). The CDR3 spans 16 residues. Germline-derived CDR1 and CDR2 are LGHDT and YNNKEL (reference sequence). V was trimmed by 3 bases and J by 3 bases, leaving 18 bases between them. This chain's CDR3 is CASSHRVGMPVYEQYF. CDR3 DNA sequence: TGTGCCAGCAGCCACAGGGTGGGTATGCCCGTCTACGAGCAGTACTTC.

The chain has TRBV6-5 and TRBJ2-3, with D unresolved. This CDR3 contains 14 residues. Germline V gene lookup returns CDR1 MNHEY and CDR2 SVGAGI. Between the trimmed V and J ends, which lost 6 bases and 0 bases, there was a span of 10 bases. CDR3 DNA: TGTGCCAGCAGACAGCCTACAAGCACAGATACGCAGTATTTT. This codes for CASRQPTSTDTQYF.

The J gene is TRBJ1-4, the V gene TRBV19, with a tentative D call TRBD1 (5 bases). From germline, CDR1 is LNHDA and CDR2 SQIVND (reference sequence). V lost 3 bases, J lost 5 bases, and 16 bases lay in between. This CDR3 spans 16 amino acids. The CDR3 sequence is CASSMRGTSRNEKLFF. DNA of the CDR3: TGTGCCAGTAGTATGCGAGGGACTTCCAGAAATGAAAAACTGTTTTTT.

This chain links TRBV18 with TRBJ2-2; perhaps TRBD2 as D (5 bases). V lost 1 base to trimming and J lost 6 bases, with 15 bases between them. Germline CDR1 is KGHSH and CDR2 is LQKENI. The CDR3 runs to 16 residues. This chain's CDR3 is CASSPRFPSEAGELFF. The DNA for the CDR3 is TGTGCCAGCTCACCACGTTTCCCGTCGGAGGCCGGGGAGCTGTTTTTT.

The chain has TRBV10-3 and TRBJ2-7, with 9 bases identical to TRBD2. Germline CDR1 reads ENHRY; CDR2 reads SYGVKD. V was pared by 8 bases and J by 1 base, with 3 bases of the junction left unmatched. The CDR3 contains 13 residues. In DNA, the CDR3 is TGTGCCATCGCGACTAGCGGTTCCTACGAGCAGTACTTC. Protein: CAIATSGSYEQYF.

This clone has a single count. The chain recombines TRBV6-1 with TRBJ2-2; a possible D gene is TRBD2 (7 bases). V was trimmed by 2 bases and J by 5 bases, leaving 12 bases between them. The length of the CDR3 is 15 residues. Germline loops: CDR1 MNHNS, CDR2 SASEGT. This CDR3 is CASSETGGLTGELFF. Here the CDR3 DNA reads TGTGCCAGCAGTGAAACGGGGGGCCTTACCGGGGAGCTGTTTTTT.

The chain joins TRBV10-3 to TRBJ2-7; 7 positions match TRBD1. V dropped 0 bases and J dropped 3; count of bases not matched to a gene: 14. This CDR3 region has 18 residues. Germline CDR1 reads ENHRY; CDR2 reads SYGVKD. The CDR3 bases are TGTGCCATCAGTGAGTCGAGGGCAGGAACAGGGGTTAACTACGAGCAGTACTTC. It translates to CAISESRAGTGVNYEQYF.

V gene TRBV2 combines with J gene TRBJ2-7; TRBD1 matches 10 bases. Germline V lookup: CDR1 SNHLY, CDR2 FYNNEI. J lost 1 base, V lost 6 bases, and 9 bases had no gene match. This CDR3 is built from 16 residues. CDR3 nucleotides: TGTGCCAGCAGAATTCTTCCGGGACAGGGGTCCTACGAGCAGTACTTC. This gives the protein CASRILPGQGSYEQYF.

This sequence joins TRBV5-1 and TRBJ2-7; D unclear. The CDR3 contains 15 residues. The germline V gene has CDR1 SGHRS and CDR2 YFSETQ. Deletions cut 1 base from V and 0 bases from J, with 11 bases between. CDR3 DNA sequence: TGCGCCAGCAGCTTGTGGCAGTCCCCCTCCTACGAGCAGTACTTC. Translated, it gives CASSLWQSPSYEQYF.

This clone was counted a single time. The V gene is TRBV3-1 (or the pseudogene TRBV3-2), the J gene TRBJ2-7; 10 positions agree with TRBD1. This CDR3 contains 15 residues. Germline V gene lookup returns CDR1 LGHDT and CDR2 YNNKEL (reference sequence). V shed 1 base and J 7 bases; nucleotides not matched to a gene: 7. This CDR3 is CASSQAGTGVREQYF. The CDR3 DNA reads TGTGCCAGCAGCCAAGCGGGGACAGGGGTGAGGGAGCAGTACTTC.

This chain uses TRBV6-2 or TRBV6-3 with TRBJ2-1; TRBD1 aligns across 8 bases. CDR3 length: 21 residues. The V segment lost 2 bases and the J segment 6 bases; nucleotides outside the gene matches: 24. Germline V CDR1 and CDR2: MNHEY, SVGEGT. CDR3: CASSYLKGEPRQGTRGNEQFF. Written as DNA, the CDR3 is TGTGCCAGCAGTTACCTGAAGGGGGAGCCCAGACAGGGGACAAGAGGCAATGAGCAGTTCTTC.

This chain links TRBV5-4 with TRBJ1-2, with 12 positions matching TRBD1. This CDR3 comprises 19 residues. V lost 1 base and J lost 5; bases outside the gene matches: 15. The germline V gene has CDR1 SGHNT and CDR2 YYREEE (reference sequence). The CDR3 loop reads CASSLRITGTGGLGYGYTF. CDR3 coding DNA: TGTGCCAGCAGCTTGCGCATAACCGGGACAGGGGGCCTCGGTTATGGCTACACCTTC.

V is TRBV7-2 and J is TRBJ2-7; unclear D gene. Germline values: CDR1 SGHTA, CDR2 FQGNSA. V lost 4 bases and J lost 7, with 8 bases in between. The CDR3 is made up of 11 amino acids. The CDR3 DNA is TGTGCCAGCAGCTCCTCACGGGAGCAGTACTTC. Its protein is CASSSSREQYF.

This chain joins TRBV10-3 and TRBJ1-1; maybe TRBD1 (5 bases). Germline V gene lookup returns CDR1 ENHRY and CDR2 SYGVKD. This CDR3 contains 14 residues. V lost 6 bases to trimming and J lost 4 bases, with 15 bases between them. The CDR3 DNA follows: TGTGCCATCAGAGGACACTCCGATGGCACTGAAGCTTTCTTT. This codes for CAIRGHSDGTEAFF.

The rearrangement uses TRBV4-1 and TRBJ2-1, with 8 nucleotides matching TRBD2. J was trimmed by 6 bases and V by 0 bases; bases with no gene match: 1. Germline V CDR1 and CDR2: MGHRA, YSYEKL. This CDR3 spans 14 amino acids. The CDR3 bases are TGCGCCAGCAGCCAAGACGGGAGGGTCAATGAGCAGTTCTTC. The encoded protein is CASSQDGRVNEQFF.

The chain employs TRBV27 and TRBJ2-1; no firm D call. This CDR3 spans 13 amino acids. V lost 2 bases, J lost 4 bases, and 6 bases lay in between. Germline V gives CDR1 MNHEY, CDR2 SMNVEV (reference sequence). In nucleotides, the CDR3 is TGTGCCAGCAGTTTAAACACATACAATGAGCAGTTCTTC. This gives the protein CASSLNTYNEQFF.